Following are 21 T cell receptor beta chains from one sample sequenced in a study of identical twins. TCRdb passed the 5' RACE reads through MiXCR, listing each CDR3 protein once. This sample has hundreds of thousands of distinct CDR3 sequences, with 7.1% found just once. These same records also appear under a second study, on yellow fever vaccine responses in identical twins.

The sequenced sample consisted of PBMCs. These TCRs come from a woman aged 18-29 years in good health.

The genes are TRBV6-1 and TRBJ1-2; TRBD1 might be the D (5 bases). CDR1 is MNHNS, CDR2 SASEGT, per germline. The CDR3 consists of 16 residues. The ends were cut back, 2 bases at V and 1 base at J, with 14 bases in the middle. The CDR3 spells CASSERVRELNYGYTF. In DNA, the CDR3 is TGTGCCAGCAGTGAACGTGTCAGGGAACTTAACTATGGCTACACCTTC.

This clonotype was recorded many times. The chain links TRBV29-1 to TRBJ2-2; perhaps TRBD1 as D (6 bases). The CDR3 loop spans 17 amino acids. The germline CDR1 and CDR2 sequences are SQVTM and ANQGSEA. The germline V and J ends were trimmed by 1 base and 5 bases, with 20 bases remaining between them. CDR3 region: CSVEGYREQTLTGELFF. The DNA for the CDR3 is TGCAGCGTTGAAGGGTACAGGGAACAGACCCTAACCGGGGAGCTGTTTTTT.

There are many counts of this clonotype. The chain employs TRBV15 and TRBJ1-4; 7 nucleotides line up with TRBD1. Germline CDR1 is LNHNV and CDR2 is YYDKDF (reference sequence). With V trimmed by 2 bases and J by 0 bases, 0 bases remained unmatched. The CDR3 totals 15 residues. The CDR3: CATSRQGATNEKLFF. DNA for the CDR3: TGTGCCACCAGCAGACAGGGGGCAACTAATGAAAAACTGTTTTTT.

This clonotype was seen only a few times. The chain joins TRBV3-1 to TRBJ2-2, with TRBD2 identical over 11 bases. The CDR3 loop spans 18 amino acids. Losses at the gene ends were 3 bases for V and 1 base for J; bases not matched to a gene: 7. CDR1 is LGHDT and CDR2 is YNNKEL in the germline V gene (reference sequence). The CDR3 protein is CASSHLPLAGGNTGELFF. DNA for the CDR3: TGTGCCAGCAGCCATCTTCCCCTAGCGGGGGGGAACACCGGGGAGCTGTTTTTT. Together with reference TRBV3-1 and TRBJ2-2, the CDR3 gives the full variable domain: DTAVSQTPKYLVTQMGNDKSIKCEQNLGHDTMYWYKQDSKKFLKIMFSYNNKELIINETVPNRFSPKSPDKAHLNLHINSLELGDSAVYFCASSHLPLAGGNTGELFFGEGSRLTVL.

This clonotype has ten or more counts. The chain employs TRBV4-1 and TRBJ1-1, with TRBD1 as a possible D gene (5 bases). Trimming removed 6 bases from V and 5 bases from J, with 19 bases in between. Per the germline V gene, CDR1 is MGHRA and CDR2 is YSYEKL. This CDR3 comprises 15 residues. Written as DNA, the CDR3 is TGCGCCAGCAGTCTCGATGGGACCGGTGTGACTGAAGCTTTCTTT. Encoded protein: CASSLDGTGVTEAFF.

This clonotype has a count of ten or more. The chain has TRBV3-1 and TRBJ2-7; TRBD1 matches at 11 bases. Germline V gene lookup returns CDR1 LGHDT and CDR2 YNNKEL (reference sequence). The CDR3 is 15 residues long. Germline trimming cut 5 bases from V and 4 bases from J; bases unmatched to any gene: 7. The CDR3 nucleotides are TGTGCCAGCAGCGCCCCGGGACAGGGGGTTTACGAGCAGTACGTC. The encoded protein is CASSAPGQGVYEQYV.

The table lists this clonotype with many counts. V gene TRBV12-5 combines with J gene TRBJ1-1, with D possibly TRBD1 on 5 matching bases. From germline, CDR1 is LGHNT and CDR2 FRNRAP. CDR3 length: 15 residues. Trimming stripped 6 bases from V and 1 base from J, with 15 bases between. CDR3 nucleotides: TGTGCTAGTGGGTGGACACCGGGGGGGAACACTGAAGCTTTCTTT. Protein product: CASGWTPGGNTEAFF.

The rearrangement uses TRBV29-1 and TRBJ2-7; TRBD1 matches at 8 bases. Germline-derived CDR1 and CDR2 are SQVTM and ANQGSEA. The CDR3 is 13 amino acids. Trimming at V came to 7 bases and at J to 2 bases, leaving 7 bases not matched to a gene. The DNA of the CDR3 is TGCAGCGCCATGACAGGGGTTACCTACGAGCAGTACTTC. Translated: CSAMTGVTYEQYF.

This clonotype was counted a few times. The CDR3 loop is CASSGAGGPSTDTQYF. The CDR3 region has the DNA TGTGCCAGCAGCGGAGCCGGGGGCCCTAGCACAGATACGCAGTATTTT. The rearrangement joins TRBV7-6 to TRBJ2-3; D may match TRBD1 or TRBD2 (6 bases each). The germline V gene encodes CDR1 SGHVS and CDR2 FNYEAQ. With 5 bases removed from V and 0 bases from J, the gap between germline ends came to 15 bases. The CDR3 is 16 residues long.

The genes are TRBV6-1 and TRBJ2-3, with D perhaps matching TRBD2 (6 bases). This CDR3 is 16 amino acids long. V was clipped by 5 bases and J by 5 bases, with 20 bases between them. In germline, CDR1 is MNHNS, CDR2 SASEGT. The CDR3 region has the DNA TGTGCCAGCAGTAGCCTCGGACTACCCACGGGAGATACGCAGTATTTT. Protein sequence: CASSSLGLPTGDTQYF.

This clonotype appeared a few times. J is TRBJ2-1 and V is TRBV2; possibly TRBD1 for D (6 bases). Deletions cut 2 bases from V and 3 bases from J, with 17 bases between. This CDR3 contains 17 residues. Germline V gene sequence: CDR1 SNHLY, CDR2 FYNNEI. The CDR3 sequence: CASSESVRDIFYNEQFF. Here the CDR3 DNA reads TGTGCCAGCAGTGAATCCGTGAGGGACATCTTCTACAATGAGCAGTTCTTC.

The CDR3 loop is CASSLARGDYEQYF. Written as DNA, the CDR3 is TGCGCCAGCAGCCTCGCCCGCGGAGACTACGAGCAGTACTTC. The rearrangement uses TRBV4-1 and TRBJ2-7; unclear D gene. Between the trimmed V and J ends, which lost 4 bases and 3 bases, there was a span of 13 bases. The CDR3 loop spans 14 amino acids. Germline V gives CDR1 MGHRA, CDR2 YSYEKL.

This clonotype was seen at least ten times. V usage is TRBV27 and J usage is TRBJ2-1; D possibly corresponds to TRBD2 (5 bases). Germline V gives CDR1 MNHEY, CDR2 SMNVEV (reference sequence). V was pared by 6 bases and J by 9 bases, with 18 bases between. The CDR3 length is 14 residues. The CDR3 DNA reads as TGTGCCAGCAGGAGGGTCCAAATGGGGTCTGAGCAGTTCTTC. Its translation is CASRRVQMGSEQFF.

The genes are TRBV28 and TRBJ2-3; D is uncertain. The germline V and J ends were trimmed by 3 bases and 0 bases, with 10 bases remaining between them. Germline CDR1 and CDR2: MDHEN and SYDVKM. The CDR3 has 15 amino acids. CDR3 sequence (DNA): TGTGCCAGCAGTTTCTTGGGTGGGAGCACAGATACGCAGTATTTT. Translation: CASSFLGGSTDTQYF.

In its sample, this clonotype was seen a few times. The V gene is TRBV2, the J gene TRBJ1-1; no definite D call. Looked up from germline, CDR1 is SNHLY and CDR2 is FYNNEI. The CDR3 is 13 amino acids. Trimming stripped 4 bases from V and 1 base from J, with 7 bases between. The DNA of the CDR3 is TGTGCCAGCAGTGGGGCAGGGAACACTGAAGCTTTCTTT. Protein sequence: CASSGAGNTEAFF.

This clonotype has ten or more counts. This rearrangement joins TRBV12-3 or TRBV12-4 to TRBJ2-1, with 8 bases aligning to TRBD2. Unmatched junction bases numbered 3, after V lost 7 bases and J lost 1 base. The CDR3 totals 14 residues. The CDR3 loop reads CASKLAESYNEQFF. The CDR3 DNA sequence: TGTGCCAGCAAACTAGCGGAATCCTACAATGAGCAGTTCTTC.

The sample holds many counts of this clonotype. The gene calls are TRBV12-3 or TRBV12-4 and TRBJ2-1, with TRBD2 identical over 7 bases. The CDR3 sequence is 15 residues long. V trimming: 5 bases; J trimming: 6 bases; junction bases outside the gene matches: 10. CDR3 sequence (DNA): TGTGCCAGCAGTCCCCGGAGCGGGGAGGGCAATGAGCAGTTCTTC. The encoded protein is CASSPRSGEGNEQFF.

Remarks on this clonotype: At one of its ends the junction is not consistent with the germline gene, which may arise from a read error. The chain recombines TRBV12-3 or TRBV12-4 with TRBJ2-3, with 8 positions matching TRBD1. The CDR3 length is 18 residues. CDR3 DNA: TGTGCCAGCTGTTTAGCGCAGGGGGCGCTGGATCACACAGATACGCAGTATTTT. Translated: CASCLAQGALDHTDTQYF.

This chain joins TRBV2 and TRBJ2-7; TRBD1 is a possible D gene (6 bases). The CDR3 runs 12 residues. V shed 6 bases and J shed 1 base, with 7 bases lying between them. Germline CDR1 SNHLY, CDR2 FYNNEI. The CDR3 DNA sequence: TGTGCCAGCAGGGGACATTCCTACGAGCAGTACGTC. It yields the protein CASRGHSYEQYV.

The chain is built from TRBV19 and TRBJ2-1, with 7 bases lining up with TRBD2. V gave up 7 bases and J gave up 3 bases; unmatched junction bases: 21. The CDR3 runs to 19 residues. The germline V gene encodes CDR1 LNHDA and CDR2 SQIVND (reference sequence). The CDR3 reads CASNQGRGTSLNFYNEQFF. For the CDR3, the DNA is TGTGCCAGTAACCAAGGGCGGGGGACGAGTCTAAATTTCTACAATGAGCAGTTCTTC.

This clonotype was seen a handful of times. This chain links TRBV27 with TRBJ2-1; the D is unclear. V lost 3 bases and J 11 bases, leaving 17 bases between the germline ends. The V gene's germline CDR1 is MNHEY and CDR2 SMNVEV (reference sequence). The CDR3 loop spans 14 amino acids. The DNA for the CDR3 is TGTGCCAGCAGTTTCGTTGGCTCTACAATGAAGCAGTTCTTC. This translates into CASSFVGSTMKQFF.